A single sample gave rise to the 23 T cell receptor beta chains below, sequenced in a study of shared T cell receptors in the human thymus (dated by TCRdb to the early 2020s). Library preparation used the immunoSEQ multiplex PCR assay. TCRdb retrieved this table from immuneACCESS and kept in-frame rearrangements only. Not all clones are present; in checked studies, unresolved V genes account for under half, and no reason is known for the remainder. The table for this sample lists 500,000 to 850,000 clones; 87% of them were counted only once. The ten largest clones capture about 0.0094% of the sample. The same data also went into a second study, on human thymus T cells.

The sequenced sample consisted of thymocytes. Source of these receptors: a boy under three years old with a congenital heart defect. Donor details come from another sample of the same person, matched by shared clones.

The genes are TRBV19 and TRBJ2-1, with 9 nucleotides matching TRBD2. Germline CDR1 is LNHDA and CDR2 is SQIVND (reference sequence). The CDR3 sequence is 15 residues long. After removal of 1 base from V and 9 bases from J, the junction contained 7 bases not matched to a gene. CDR3 residues: CASSIGRLAVSEQFF. Here the CDR3 DNA reads TGTGCCAGTAGTATAGGGAGACTAGCGGTGAGTGAGCAGTTCTTC.

This chain uses TRBV6-6 with TRBJ2-7; 9 bases are a match to TRBD2. The germline gives CDR1 MNHNY, CDR2 SVGAGI (reference sequence). The CDR3 loop spans 16 amino acids. The junction had 8 bases not matched to a gene; V was cut back by 1 base and J by 4 bases. The CDR3 sequence: CASSYFGPSGAYEQYF. The CDR3 nucleotides read TGTGCCAGCAGTTACTTTGGGCCTAGCGGGGCATACGAGCAGTACTTC.

This clone was recorded once. The rearrangement joins TRBV29-1 to TRBJ1-5; maybe TRBD1 (6 bases). Trimming removed 4 bases at V and 3 bases at J, with 10 bases between. This CDR3 has 13 residues. In germline, CDR1 is SQVTM, CDR2 ANQGSEA. The CDR3 bases are TGCAGCGTTGTAGGGGGGGACAATCAGCCCCAGCATTTT. It translates to CSVVGGDNQPQHF.

The rearrangement links TRBV19 to TRBJ2-3, with 8 bases aligning to TRBD2. CDR1 and CDR2 from the germline V gene are LNHDA and SQIVND (reference sequence). After removal of 3 bases from V and 0 bases from J, the junction contained 5 bases not matched to a gene. The CDR3 is made up of 16 amino acids. The CDR3 DNA reads as TGTGCCAGTAGTATCTATAGCGGGACTAGCACAGATACGCAGTATTTT. Its protein is CASSIYSGTSTDTQYF.

The chain uses TRBV27 and TRBJ2-1; 7 nucleotides agree with TRBD2. The CDR3 contains 13 residues. V shed 7 bases and J 7 bases; nucleotides not matched to a gene: 7. Germline CDR1 and CDR2: MNHEY and SMNVEV (reference sequence). The CDR3 nucleotides are TGTGCCAGCACCCTAGCGGATTGGAATGAGCAGTTCTTC. Its protein product is CASTLADWNEQFF.

V usage is TRBV6-4 and J usage is TRBJ2-7; tentative D call: TRBD1 (6 bases). V lost 11 bases, J lost 1 base, and 21 bases lay in between. From germline, CDR1 is MRHNA and CDR2 SNTAGT. This CDR3 is 15 amino acids long. CDR3 in DNA: TGTGCCGGGACAACGCGGACGCGTTCATCCTACGAGCAGTACTTC. Translation gives CAGTTRTRSSYEQYF.

The genes are TRBV5-1 and TRBJ1-1; possible D gene TRBD1, 5 bases. The V end lost 4 bases, the J end lost 5 bases, and 18 bases lay between the germline ends. The CDR3 totals 15 residues. Germline loops: CDR1 SGHRS, CDR2 YFSETQ. In nucleotides, the CDR3 is TGCGCCAGCAGCCTCAGCAGGGTACCGAAGACTGAAGCTTTCTTT. Its protein is CASSLSRVPKTEAFF.

This sequence joins TRBV15 and TRBJ2-1, with D perhaps TRBD2 (7 bases). V lost 0 bases, J lost 3 bases, and 15 bases lay in between. The germline V gene has CDR1 LNHNV and CDR2 YYDKDF (reference sequence). The CDR3 consists of 17 residues. The CDR3 loop reads CATSRDHGQRDYNEQFF. CDR3 DNA: TGTGCCACCAGCAGAGATCACGGACAGCGGGACTACAATGAGCAGTTCTTC. Full variable domain (rest looked up from reference TRBV15 and TRBJ2-1): DAMVIQNPRYQVTQFGKPVTLSCSQTLNHNVMYWYQQKSSQAPKLLFHYYDKDFNNEADTPDNFQSRRPNTSFCFLDIRSPGLGDTAMYLCATSRDHGQRDYNEQFFGPGTRLTVL.

This chain links TRBV9 with TRBJ1-5; D is perhaps TRBD1 (5 bases). Germline V gene lookup returns CDR1 SGDLS and CDR2 YYNGEE. The CDR3 extends over 16 amino acids. The ends were cut back, 2 bases at V and 4 bases at J, with 16 bases in the middle. CDR3 loop: CASSVGDSAGNQPQHF. The CDR3 coding sequence is TGTGCCAGCAGCGTTGGAGACAGTGCCGGGAATCAGCCCCAGCATTTT. The full variable domain, in which reference TRBV9 and TRBJ1-5 provide the parts outside the CDR3, is DSGVTQTPKHLITATGQRVTLRCSPRSGDLSVYWYQQSLDQGLQFLIQYYNGEERAKGNILERFSAQQFPDLHSELNLSSLELGDSALYFCASSVGDSAGNQPQHFGDGTRLSIL.

The J gene is TRBJ2-3, the V gene TRBV20-1; no firm D call. Germline V gives CDR1 DFQATT, CDR2 SNEGSKA (reference sequence). Trimming shortened V by 7 bases and J by 7 bases, and 6 bases separated the two germline ends. This CDR3 is built from 9 residues. The CDR3: CSGGYTQYF. The CDR3 coding sequence is TGCAGTGGAGGCTATACGCAGTATTTT.

The rearrangement links TRBV19 to TRBJ1-5; D is uncertain. V lost 6 bases, J lost 0 bases, and 15 bases lay in between. CDR3 length: 16 amino acids. Germline loops: CDR1 LNHDA, CDR2 SQIVND (reference sequence). The DNA of the CDR3 is TGTGCCAGTAGCACCTCGGGAGAATATAGCAATCAGCCCCAGCATTTT. Translating it yields CASSTSGEYSNQPQHF.

The chain couples TRBV10-1 to TRBJ2-7; possible D gene TRBD2, 5 bases. The CDR3 has 14 residues. Trimming cost V 2 bases and J 4 bases, with 12 bases left between them. Per germline, CDR1 WNHNN and CDR2 SYGVQD (reference sequence). The CDR3 sequence is CASSEKRRPYEQYF. CDR3 bases: TGCGCCAGCAGTGAGAAGAGGAGGCCTTACGAGCAGTACTTC.

The V call is TRBV27, the J call TRBJ2-1, with D possibly TRBD2 on 5 matching bases. V was clipped by 7 bases and J by 2 bases, with 27 bases between them. CDR1 is MNHEY and CDR2 is SMNVEV in the germline V gene (reference sequence). This CDR3 comprises 19 residues. In DNA form, the CDR3 reads TGTGCCAGCAATTTTTTCGTACCGGGGATAGCGAGACCCTACAATGAGCAGTTCTTC. Protein sequence: CASNFFVPGIARPYNEQFF.

V usage is TRBV29-1 and J usage is TRBJ2-1, with TRBD2 matching over 7 bases. V dropped 3 bases and J dropped 3; count of bases not matched to a gene: 14. The CDR3 sequence is 17 residues long. The germline V gene encodes CDR1 SQVTM and CDR2 ANQGSEA. The CDR3 here is CSVDGGDERMNYNEQFF. The DNA of the CDR3 is TGCAGCGTTGATGGGGGGGATGAGAGGATGAACTACAATGAGCAGTTCTTC.

The J gene is TRBJ2-7, the V gene TRBV27; 10 bases map to TRBD1. Trimming cost V 8 bases and J 5 bases; bases outside gene matches: 6. This CDR3 has 13 amino acids. Germline-derived CDR1 and CDR2 are MNHEY and SMNVEV (reference sequence). Written as DNA, the CDR3 is TGTGCCAGCGGGAGACAGGGGGCGAACGAGCAGTACTTC. The encoded protein is CASGRQGANEQYF.

The chain is built from TRBV6-4 and TRBJ2-7, with D uncertain. This CDR3 is 16 amino acids long. V was trimmed by 5 bases and J by 2 bases, leaving 19 bases between them. The germline V gene encodes CDR1 MRHNA and CDR2 SNTAGT. CDR3 region: CASSIFEAPEAYEQYF. The CDR3 nucleotides are TGTGCCAGCAGTATCTTCGAGGCCCCCGAGGCCTACGAGCAGTACTTC.

The chain is built from TRBV2 and TRBJ2-1, with TRBD2 matching over 9 bases. The germline gives CDR1 SNHLY, CDR2 FYNNEI. With V trimmed by 7 bases and J by 8 bases, 9 bases remained unmatched. The CDR3 covers 14 residues. This CDR3 is CASMGAGGPHEQFF. The CDR3, as DNA: TGTGCCAGCATGGGGGCGGGGGGGCCCCATGAGCAGTTCTTC.

The J gene is TRBJ2-1, the V gene TRBV13, with D tentatively TRBD2 (5 bases). The CDR3 has 11 amino acids. Trimming removed 5 bases at V and 12 bases at J, with 11 bases between. Per the germline V gene, CDR1 is PRHDT and CDR2 is FYEKMQ (reference sequence). The CDR3 nucleotides are TGTGCCAGCAGCGCCCTCGGAGGGCAGTTCTTC. It codes for CASSALGGQFF.

The chain combines TRBV5-1 with TRBJ1-2; no clear D gene. Germline CDR1 SGHRS, CDR2 YFSETQ. The CDR3 loop spans 13 amino acids. The V end was cut by 4 bases, the J end by 6 bases, with 13 bases between. CDR3 loop: CASSTGESDGYTF. CDR3 coding DNA: TGCGCCAGCAGCACCGGGGAATCGGATGGCTACACCTTC.

The rearrangement uses TRBV28 and TRBJ2-5; TRBD2 is a possible D gene (5 bases). CDR3 length: 13 amino acids. The germline gives CDR1 MDHEN, CDR2 SYDVKM. V was clipped by 3 bases and J by 4 bases, with 9 bases between them. The CDR3 region is CASSFARGETQYF. The CDR3, as DNA: TGTGCCAGCAGTTTCGCACGGGGAGAGACCCAGTACTTC.

For this clone: A read error may produce the germline difference seen at one junction end. The chain recombines TRBV29-1 with TRBJ2-3, with 11 positions matching TRBD2. There are 14 residues in the CDR3. The germline CDR1 and CDR2 sequences are SQVTM and ANQGSEA. CDR3 DNA: TGCAGCGTCAGACTAGCGGGGAGCACAGGTACGCAGTATTTT. As protein: CSVRLAGSTGTQYF.

The chain employs TRBV30 and TRBJ2-5; 8 bases are a match to TRBD1. The end of the DNA aligns better with TRBJ2-7, so the J call may be wrong. This CDR3 has 14 amino acids. CDR1 is GTSNPN, CDR2 SVGIG, per germline (reference sequence). The CDR3 bases are TGTGCCTGGAGTGTAGGACAGGGTGGGAACGAGCAGTACTTC. Its protein is CAWSVGQGGNEQYF.

This chain joins TRBV28 and TRBJ2-7; the D gene is possibly TRBD2 (5 bases). The germline V gene has CDR1 MDHEN and CDR2 SYDVKM. V lost 5 bases to trimming and J lost 5 bases, with 10 bases between them. The CDR3 is 12 amino acids. CDR3 amino acids: CASSPPGDEQYF. The CDR3 nucleotides read TGTGCCAGCAGTCCTCCCGGGGACGAGCAGTACTTC.